This TCR beta chain was recovered during a study of cytomegalovirus exposure and HLA in healthy donors. Notes on the study in general: Some V segments, including TRBV6-2 and TRBV6-3, were excluded as indistinguishable. Association of a missense DCLRE1C variant with TCR beta V- and J-gene trimming was reported in a later analysis.

Healthy bone marrow donors made up the donor group. Primers included in the PCR were 60 Vbeta and 13 Jbeta primers. Sequencing used immunoSEQ multiplex PCR; TCRdb keeps in-frame clones, though not all of them. The sample lists 100,000 or so clones, around three quarters occurring once. This CDR3 is built from 15 residues. The V gene's germline CDR1 is LGHNA and CDR2 YSLEER. Trimming at V came to 1 base and at J to 0 bases, leaving 2 bases not matched to a gene. Regarding this clone: What it binds is unknown.

This clonotype was obtained from a female donor in good health and CMV-seronegative. The chain recombines TRBV4-3 with TRBJ2-7; TRBD2 aligns across 8 bases. Sequences were obtained from PBMCs. The CDR3 region is CASSQGGGTSYEQYF. CDR3 sequence (DNA): TGCGCCAGCAGCCAAGGCGGGGGGACCTCCTACGAGCAGTACTTC.